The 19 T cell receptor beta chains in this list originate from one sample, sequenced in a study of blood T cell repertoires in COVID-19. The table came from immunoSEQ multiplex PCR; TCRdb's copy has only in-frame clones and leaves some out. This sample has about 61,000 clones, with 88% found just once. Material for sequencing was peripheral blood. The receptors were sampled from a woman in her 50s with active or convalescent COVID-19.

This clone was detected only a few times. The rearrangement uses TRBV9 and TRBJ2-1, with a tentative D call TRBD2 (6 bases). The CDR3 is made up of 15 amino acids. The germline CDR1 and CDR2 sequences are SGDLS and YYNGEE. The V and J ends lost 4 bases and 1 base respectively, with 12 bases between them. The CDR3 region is CASSSSGSSYNEQFF. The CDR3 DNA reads TGTGCCAGCAGCTCAAGCGGGTCATCCTACAATGAGCAGTTCTTC.

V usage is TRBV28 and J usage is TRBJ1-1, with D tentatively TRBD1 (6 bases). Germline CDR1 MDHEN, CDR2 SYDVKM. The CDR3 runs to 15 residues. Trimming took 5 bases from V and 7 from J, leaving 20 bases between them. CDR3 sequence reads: CASSRAATGTHEAFF. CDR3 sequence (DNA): TGTGCCAGCAGTCGAGCCGCAACAGGGACGCATGAAGCTTTCTTT.

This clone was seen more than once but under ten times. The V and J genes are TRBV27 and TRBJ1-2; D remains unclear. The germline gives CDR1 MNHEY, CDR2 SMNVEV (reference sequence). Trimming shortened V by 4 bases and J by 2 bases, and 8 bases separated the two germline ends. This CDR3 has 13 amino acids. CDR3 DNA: TGTGCCAGCAGTTCTCAGGCAAACTATGGCTACACCTTC. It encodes CASSSQANYGYTF.

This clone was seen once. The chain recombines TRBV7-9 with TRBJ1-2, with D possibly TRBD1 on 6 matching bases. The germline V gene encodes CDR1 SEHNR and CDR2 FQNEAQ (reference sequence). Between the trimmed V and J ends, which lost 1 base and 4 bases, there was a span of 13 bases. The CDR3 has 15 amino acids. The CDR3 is CASSLGSRGSYGYTF. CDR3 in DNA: TGTGCCAGCAGCTTAGGCTCGAGGGGGTCCTATGGCTACACCTTC.

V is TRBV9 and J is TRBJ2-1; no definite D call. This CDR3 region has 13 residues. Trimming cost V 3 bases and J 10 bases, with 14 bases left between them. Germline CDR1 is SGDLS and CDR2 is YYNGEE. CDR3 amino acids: CASSAPLFPEQFF. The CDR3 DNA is TGTGCCAGCAGCGCCCCACTTTTTCCAGAGCAGTTCTTC. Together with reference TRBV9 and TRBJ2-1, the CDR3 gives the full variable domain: DSGVTQTPKHLITATGQRVTLRCSPRSGDLSVYWYQQSLDQGLQFLIQYYNGEERAKGNILERFSAQQFPDLHSELNLSSLELGDSALYFCASSAPLFPEQFFGPGTRLTVL.

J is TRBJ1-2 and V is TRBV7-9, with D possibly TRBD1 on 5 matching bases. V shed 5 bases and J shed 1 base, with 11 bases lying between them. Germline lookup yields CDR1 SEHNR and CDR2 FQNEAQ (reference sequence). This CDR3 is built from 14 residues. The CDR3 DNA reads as TGTGCCAGCAGCCTAAGTCAGGGTAACTATGGCTACACCTTC. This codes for CASSLSQGNYGYTF.

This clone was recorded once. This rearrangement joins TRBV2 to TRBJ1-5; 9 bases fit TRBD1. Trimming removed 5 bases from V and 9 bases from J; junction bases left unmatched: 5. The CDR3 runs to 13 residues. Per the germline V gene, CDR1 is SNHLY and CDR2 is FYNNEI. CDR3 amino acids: CASSLQGARPQHF. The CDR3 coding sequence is TGTGCCAGCAGTTTACAGGGGGCGAGGCCCCAGCATTTT.

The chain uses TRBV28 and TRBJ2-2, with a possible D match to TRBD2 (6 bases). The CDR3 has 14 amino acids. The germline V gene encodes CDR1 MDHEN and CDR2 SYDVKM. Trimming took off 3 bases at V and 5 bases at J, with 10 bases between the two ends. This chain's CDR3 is CASSLTRPTGELFF. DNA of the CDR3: TGTGCCAGCAGTTTGACTAGACCTACCGGGGAGCTGTTTTTT.

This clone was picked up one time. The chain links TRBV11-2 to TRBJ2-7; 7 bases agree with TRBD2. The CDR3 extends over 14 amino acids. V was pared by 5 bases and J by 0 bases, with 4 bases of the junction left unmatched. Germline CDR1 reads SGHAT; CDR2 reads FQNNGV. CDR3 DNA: TGTGCCAGCAGCACCGGGACTATCTCCTACGAGCAGTACTTC. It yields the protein CASSTGTISYEQYF.

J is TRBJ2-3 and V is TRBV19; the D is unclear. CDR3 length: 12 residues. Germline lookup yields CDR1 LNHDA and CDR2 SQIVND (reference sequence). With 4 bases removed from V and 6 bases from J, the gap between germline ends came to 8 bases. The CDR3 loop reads CASSKPLDTQYF. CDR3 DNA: TGTGCCAGTAGTAAGCCCCTCGATACGCAGTATTTT.

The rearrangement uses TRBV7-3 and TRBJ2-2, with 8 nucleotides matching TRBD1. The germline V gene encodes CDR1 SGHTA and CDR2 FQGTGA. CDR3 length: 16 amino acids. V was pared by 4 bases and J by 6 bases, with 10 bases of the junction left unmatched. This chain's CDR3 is CASSSTGGSSAGELFF. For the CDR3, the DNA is TGTGCCAGCAGCTCCACAGGGGGGTCTTCGGCCGGGGAGCTGTTTTTT.

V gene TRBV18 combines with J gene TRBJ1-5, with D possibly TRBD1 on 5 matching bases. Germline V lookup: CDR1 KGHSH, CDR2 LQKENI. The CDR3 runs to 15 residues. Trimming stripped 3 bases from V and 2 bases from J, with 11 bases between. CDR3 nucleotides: TGTGCCAGCTCACCGGGCAGGGAGGGCAATCAGCCCCAGCATTTT. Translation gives CASSPGREGNQPQHF.

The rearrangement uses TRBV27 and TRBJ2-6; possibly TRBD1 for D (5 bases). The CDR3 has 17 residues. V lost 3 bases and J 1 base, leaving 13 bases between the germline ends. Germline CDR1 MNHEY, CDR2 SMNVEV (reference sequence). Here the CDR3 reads CASSLAGLQSGANVLTF. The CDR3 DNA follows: TGTGCCAGCAGTTTGGCAGGGCTTCAGTCTGGGGCCAACGTCCTGACTTTC.

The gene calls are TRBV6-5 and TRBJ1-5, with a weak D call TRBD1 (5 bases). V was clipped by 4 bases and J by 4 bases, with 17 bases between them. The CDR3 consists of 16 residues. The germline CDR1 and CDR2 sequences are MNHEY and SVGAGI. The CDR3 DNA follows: TGTGCCAGCAGTTTTTGGCCAGGGAGGATTAATCAGCCCCAGCATTTT. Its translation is CASSFWPGRINQPQHF.

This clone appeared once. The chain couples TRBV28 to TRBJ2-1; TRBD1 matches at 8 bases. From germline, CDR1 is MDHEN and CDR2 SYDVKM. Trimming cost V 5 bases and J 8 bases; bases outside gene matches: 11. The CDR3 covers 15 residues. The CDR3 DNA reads TGTGCCAGCAGTCCAGTCCAGGGGGCCAGGGATGAGCAGTTCTTC. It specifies CASSPVQGARDEQFF.

DNA of the CDR3: TGTGCCAGTAGTATGGAGACGAGATACAATGAGCAGTTCTTC. It codes for CASSMETRYNEQFF. J is TRBJ2-1 and V is TRBV19; D remains unclear. CDR3 length equals 14 residues. V was cut by 3 bases and J by 4 bases, with 10 bases left in between. Germline V gene data show CDR1 as LNHDA and CDR2 as SQIVND (reference sequence).

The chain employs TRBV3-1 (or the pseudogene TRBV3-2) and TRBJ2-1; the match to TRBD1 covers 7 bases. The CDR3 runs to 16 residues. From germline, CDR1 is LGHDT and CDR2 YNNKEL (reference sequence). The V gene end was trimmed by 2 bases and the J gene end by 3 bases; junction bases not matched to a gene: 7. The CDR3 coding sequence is TGTGCCAGCAGCCAACGTAGGGCAGGGGGCTACAATGAGCAGTTCTTC. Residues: CASSQRRAGGYNEQFF.

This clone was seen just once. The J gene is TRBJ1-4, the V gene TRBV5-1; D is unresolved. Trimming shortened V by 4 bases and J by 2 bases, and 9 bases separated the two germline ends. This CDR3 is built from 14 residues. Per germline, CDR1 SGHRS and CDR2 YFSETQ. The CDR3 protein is CASSPGETNEKLFF. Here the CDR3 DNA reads TGCGCCAGCAGCCCTGGGGAGACTAATGAAAAACTGTTTTTT.

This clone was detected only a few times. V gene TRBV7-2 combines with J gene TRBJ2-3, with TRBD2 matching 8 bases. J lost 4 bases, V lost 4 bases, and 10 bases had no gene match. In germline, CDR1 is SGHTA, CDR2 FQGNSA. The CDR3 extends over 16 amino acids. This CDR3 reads CASSYRAGEPSDTQYF. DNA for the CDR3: TGTGCCAGCAGCTACAGAGCGGGAGAGCCATCAGATACGCAGTATTTT.